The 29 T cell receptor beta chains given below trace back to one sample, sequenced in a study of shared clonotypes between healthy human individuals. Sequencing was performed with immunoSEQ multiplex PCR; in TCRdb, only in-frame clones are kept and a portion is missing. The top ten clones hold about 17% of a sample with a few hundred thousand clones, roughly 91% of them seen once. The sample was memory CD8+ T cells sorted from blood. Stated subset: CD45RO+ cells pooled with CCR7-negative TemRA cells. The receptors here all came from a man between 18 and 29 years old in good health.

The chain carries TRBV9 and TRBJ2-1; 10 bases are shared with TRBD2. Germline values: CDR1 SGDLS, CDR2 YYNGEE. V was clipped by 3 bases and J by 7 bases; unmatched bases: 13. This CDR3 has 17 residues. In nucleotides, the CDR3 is TGTGCCAGCAGCGGAAGGACTAGCGGTTCTTACGGGAATGAGCAGTTCTTC. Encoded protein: CASSGRTSGSYGNEQFF.

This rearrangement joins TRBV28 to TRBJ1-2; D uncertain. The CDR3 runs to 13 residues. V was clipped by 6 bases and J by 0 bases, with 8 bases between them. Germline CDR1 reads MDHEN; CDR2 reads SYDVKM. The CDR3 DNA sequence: TGTGCCAGCAGCCCCGGGGCTAACTATGGCTACACCTTC. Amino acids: CASSPGANYGYTF.

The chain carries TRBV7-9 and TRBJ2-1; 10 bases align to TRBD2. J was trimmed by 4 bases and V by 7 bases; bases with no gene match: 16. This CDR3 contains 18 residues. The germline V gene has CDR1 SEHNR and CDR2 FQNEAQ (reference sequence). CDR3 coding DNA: TGTGCCAGCACAATCCCGGCATGGTCTAGCGGGGGTTACAATGAGCAGTTCTTC. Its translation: CASTIPAWSSGGYNEQFF.

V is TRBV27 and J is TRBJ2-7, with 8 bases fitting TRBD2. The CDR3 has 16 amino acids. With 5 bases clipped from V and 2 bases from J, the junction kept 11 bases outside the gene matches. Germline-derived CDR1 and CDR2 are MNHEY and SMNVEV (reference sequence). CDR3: CASSPASGGGAYEQYF. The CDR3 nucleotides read TGTGCCAGCAGTCCAGCGAGCGGGGGCGGTGCCTACGAGCAGTACTTC.

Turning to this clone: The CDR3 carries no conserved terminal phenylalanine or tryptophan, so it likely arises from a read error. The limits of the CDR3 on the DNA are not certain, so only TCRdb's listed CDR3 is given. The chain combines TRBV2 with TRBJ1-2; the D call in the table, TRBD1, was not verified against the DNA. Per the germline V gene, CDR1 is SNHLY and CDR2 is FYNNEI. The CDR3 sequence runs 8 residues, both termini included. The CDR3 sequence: CANRQGVK.

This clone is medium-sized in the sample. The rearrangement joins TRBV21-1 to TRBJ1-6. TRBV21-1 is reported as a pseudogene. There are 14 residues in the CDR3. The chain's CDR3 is CASSIRASPTTLHF. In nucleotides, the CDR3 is TGTGCCAGCAGCATTCGGGCCTCCCCGACCACCCTCCACTTT.

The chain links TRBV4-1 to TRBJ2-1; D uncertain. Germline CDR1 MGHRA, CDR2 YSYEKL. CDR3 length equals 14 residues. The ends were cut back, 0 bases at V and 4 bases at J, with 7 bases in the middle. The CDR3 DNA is TGCGCCAGCAGCCAAGATTACCTATACAATGAGCAGTTCTTC. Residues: CASSQDYLYNEQFF.

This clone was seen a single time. CDR3 nucleotide sequence: TGTGCCAGCAGCCCTGTAGCGGTTAGCACAGATACGCAGTATTTT. Amino acid sequence: CASSPVAVSTDTQYF. The chain is built from TRBV2 and TRBJ2-3; maybe TRBD2 (6 bases). The germline V and J ends were trimmed by 6 bases and 0 bases, with 13 bases remaining between them. CDR1 and CDR2 (germline): SNHLY, FYNNEI. CDR3 length: 15 residues.

The CDR3 sequence: CASSLTGEAYNEQFF. The DNA for the CDR3 is TGCGCCAGCAGCTTGACAGGGGAGGCCTACAATGAGCAGTTCTTC. The chain carries TRBV5-1 and TRBJ2-1; TRBD1 is a possible D gene (7 bases). Trimming pared 1 base from V and 2 bases from J, leaving 10 bases between. Germline lookup yields CDR1 SGHRS and CDR2 YFSETQ. The CDR3 has 15 residues.

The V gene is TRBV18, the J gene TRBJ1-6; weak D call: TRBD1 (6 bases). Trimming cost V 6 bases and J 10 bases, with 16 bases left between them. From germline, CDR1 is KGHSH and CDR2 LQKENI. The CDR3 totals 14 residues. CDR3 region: CASSTQGQGSPLHF. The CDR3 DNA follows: TGTGCCAGCTCCACACAGGGCCAAGGATCACCCCTCCACTTT.

In nucleotides, the CDR3 is TGTGCCAGCAGTCCCGGGACAATCCCTTACGAGCAGTACTTC. This encodes CASSPGTIPYEQYF. This chain connects TRBV2 to TRBJ2-7, with D possibly TRBD1 on 6 matching bases. The CDR3 spans 14 residues. Trimming removed 5 bases from V and 4 bases from J, with 15 bases in between. Per the germline V gene, CDR1 is SNHLY and CDR2 is FYNNEI.

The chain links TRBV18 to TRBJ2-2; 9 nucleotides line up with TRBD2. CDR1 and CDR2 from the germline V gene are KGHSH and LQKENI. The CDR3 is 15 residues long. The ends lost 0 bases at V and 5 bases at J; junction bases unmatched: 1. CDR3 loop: CASSPPSGRTGELFF. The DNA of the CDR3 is TGTGCCAGCTCACCACCTAGCGGGAGAACCGGGGAGCTGTTTTTT.

Written as DNA, the CDR3 is TGTGCCAGCAGCTATTCTCAGGGAGGTTACGAGCAGTACTTC. Encoded protein: CASSYSQGGYEQYF. This chain joins TRBV28 and TRBJ2-7, with a weak D call TRBD2 (6 bases). CDR1 and CDR2 from the germline V gene are MDHEN and SYDVKM. V lost 6 bases, J lost 4 bases, and 16 bases lay in between. The CDR3 covers 14 residues.

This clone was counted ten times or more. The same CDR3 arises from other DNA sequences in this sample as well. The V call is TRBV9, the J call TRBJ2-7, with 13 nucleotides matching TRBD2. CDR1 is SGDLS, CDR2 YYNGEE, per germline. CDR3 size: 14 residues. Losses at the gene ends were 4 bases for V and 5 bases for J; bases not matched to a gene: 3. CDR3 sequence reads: CASSSGLAGDEQYF. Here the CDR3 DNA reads TGTGCCAGCAGCTCCGGACTAGCGGGAGACGAGCAGTACTTC.

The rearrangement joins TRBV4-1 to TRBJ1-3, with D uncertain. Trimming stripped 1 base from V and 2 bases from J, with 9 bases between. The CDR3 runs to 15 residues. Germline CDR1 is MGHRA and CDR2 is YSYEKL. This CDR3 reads CASSQVGPPGNTIYF. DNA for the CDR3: TGCGCCAGCAGCCAAGTTGGTCCCCCTGGAAACACCATATATTTT.

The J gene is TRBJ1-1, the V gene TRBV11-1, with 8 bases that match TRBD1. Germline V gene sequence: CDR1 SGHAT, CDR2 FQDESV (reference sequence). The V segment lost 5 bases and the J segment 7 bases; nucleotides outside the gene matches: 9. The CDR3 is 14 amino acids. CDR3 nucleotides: TGTGCCAGCAGCCAACTGGACAGGGTGGGTGAAGCTTTCTTT. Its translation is CASSQLDRVGEAFF.

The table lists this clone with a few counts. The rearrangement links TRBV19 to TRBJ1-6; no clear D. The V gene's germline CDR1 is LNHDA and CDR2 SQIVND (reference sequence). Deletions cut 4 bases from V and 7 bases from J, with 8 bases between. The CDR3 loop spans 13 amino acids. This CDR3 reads CASSTYLNSPLHF. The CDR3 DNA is TGTGCCAGTAGTACGTACCTAAATTCACCCCTCCACTTT.

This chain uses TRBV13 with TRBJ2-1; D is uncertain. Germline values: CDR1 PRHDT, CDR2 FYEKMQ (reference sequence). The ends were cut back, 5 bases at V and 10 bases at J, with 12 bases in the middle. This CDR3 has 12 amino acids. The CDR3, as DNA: TGTGCCAGCAGCCCAGAAACCGGCGAGCAGTTCTTC. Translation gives CASSPETGEQFF.

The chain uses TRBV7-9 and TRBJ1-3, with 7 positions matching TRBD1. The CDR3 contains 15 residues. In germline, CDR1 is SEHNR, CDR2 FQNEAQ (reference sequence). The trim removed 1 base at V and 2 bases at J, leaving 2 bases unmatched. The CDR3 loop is CASSLVRGPGNTIYF. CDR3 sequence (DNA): TGTGCCAGCAGCTTAGTAAGGGGGCCTGGAAACACCATATATTTT.

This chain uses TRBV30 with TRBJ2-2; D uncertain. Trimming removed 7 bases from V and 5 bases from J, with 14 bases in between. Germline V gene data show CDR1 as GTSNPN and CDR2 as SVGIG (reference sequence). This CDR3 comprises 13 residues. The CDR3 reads CAFPQPRTGELFF. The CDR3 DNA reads TGTGCCTTCCCACAACCAAGAACCGGGGAGCTGTTTTTT.

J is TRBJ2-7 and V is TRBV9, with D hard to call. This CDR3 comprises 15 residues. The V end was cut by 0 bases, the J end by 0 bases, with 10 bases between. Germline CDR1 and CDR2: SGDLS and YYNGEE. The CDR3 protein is CASSVEPGVSYEQYF. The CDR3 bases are TGTGCCAGCAGCGTAGAACCTGGGGTCTCCTACGAGCAGTACTTC.

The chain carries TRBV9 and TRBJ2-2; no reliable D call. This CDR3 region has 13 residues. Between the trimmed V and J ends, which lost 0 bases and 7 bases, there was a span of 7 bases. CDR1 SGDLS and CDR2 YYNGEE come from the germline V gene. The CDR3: CASSVVGGGELFF. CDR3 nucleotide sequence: TGTGCCAGCAGCGTAGTAGGTGGCGGGGAGCTGTTTTTT.

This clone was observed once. In DNA form, the CDR3 reads TGCAGCGTTGAGTGGACGGACTATGGCTACACCTTC. It translates to CSVEWTDYGYTF. This chain joins TRBV29-1 and TRBJ1-2; no clear D gene. The CDR3 spans 12 residues. The germline V and J ends were trimmed by 3 bases and 3 bases, with 8 bases remaining between them. Germline V CDR1 and CDR2: SQVTM, ANQGSEA.

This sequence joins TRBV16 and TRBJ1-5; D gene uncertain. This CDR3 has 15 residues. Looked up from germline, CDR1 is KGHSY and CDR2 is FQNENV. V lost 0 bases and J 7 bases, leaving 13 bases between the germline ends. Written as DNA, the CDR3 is TGTGCCAGCAGCCAATCATCGGGGTATGGCCAGCCCCAGCATTTT. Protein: CASSQSSGYGQPQHF. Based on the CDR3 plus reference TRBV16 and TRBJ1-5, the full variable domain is GEEVAQTPKHLVRGEGQKAKLYCAPIKGHSYVFWYQQVLKNEFKFLISFQNENVFDETGMPKERFSAKCLPNSPCSLEIQATKLEDSAVYFCASSQSSGYGQPQHFGDGTRLSIL.

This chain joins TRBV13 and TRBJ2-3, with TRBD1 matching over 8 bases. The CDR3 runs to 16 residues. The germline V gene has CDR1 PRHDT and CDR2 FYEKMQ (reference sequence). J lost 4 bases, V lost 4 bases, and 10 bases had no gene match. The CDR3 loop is CASSSGGSVGPDTQYF. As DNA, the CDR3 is TGTGCCAGCAGCTCAGGGGGCTCAGTGGGGCCAGATACGCAGTATTTT.

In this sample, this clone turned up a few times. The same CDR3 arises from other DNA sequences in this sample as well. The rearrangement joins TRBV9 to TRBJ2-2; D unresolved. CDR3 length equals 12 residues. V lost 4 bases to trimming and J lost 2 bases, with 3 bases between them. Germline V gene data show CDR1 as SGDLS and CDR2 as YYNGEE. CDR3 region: CASSPNTGELFF. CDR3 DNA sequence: TGTGCCAGCAGCCCAAACACCGGGGAGCTGTTTTTT.

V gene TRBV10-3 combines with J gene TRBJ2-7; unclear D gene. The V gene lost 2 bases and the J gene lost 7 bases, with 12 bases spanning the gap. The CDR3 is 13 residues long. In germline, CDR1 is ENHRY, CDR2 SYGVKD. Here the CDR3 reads CAISEGNLIEQYF. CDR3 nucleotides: TGTGCCATCAGTGAGGGGAACCTTATAGAGCAGTACTTC.

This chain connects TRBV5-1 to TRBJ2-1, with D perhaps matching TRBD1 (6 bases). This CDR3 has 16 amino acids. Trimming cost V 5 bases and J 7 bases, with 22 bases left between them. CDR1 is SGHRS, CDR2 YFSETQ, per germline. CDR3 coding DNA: TGCGCCAGCAGGTCACCGGGACAAGGCGTCGAAAATGAGCAGTTCTTC. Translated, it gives CASRSPGQGVENEQFF.

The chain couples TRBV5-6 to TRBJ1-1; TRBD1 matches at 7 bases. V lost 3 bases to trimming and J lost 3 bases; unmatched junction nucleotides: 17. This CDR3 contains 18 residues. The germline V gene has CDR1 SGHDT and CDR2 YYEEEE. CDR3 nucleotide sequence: TGTGCCAGCAGCTCGCGGAAACCCAACAGGGGACCCTACACTGAAGCTTTCTTT. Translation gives CASSSRKPNRGPYTEAFF.